The sequence of this T cell receptor (beta chain) was determined in a study of OX40 agonist ivuxolimab in advanced cancers. Losses at the gene ends were 5 bases for V and 4 bases for J; bases not matched to a gene: 8. The length of the CDR3 is 15 residues. Looked up from germline, CDR1 is MNHNY and CDR2 is SVGAGI (reference sequence). Data came from immunoSEQ multiplex PCR; TCRdb stores just in-frame clones and leaves some out. Here the sample spans about 12,000 clones, more than 75% being singletons. This clonotype was obtained from an adult with an advanced solid tumor such as melanoma, head and neck, liver or kidney cancer. Sequences were derived from CD4+ or CD8+ T cells sorted from blood, sampled in a trial of the OX40 agonist ivuxolimab. The J gene is TRBJ2-1, the V gene TRBV6-6; the match to TRBD1 covers 7 bases. The CDR3 DNA sequence: TGTGCCAGCAGTCGAGCTGGGACAGAATACAATGAGCAGTTCTTC. It is translated as CASSRAGTEYNEQFF.